Below, 8 T cell receptor beta chains from the same sample are listed, as sequenced in a study of monozygotic twins with inflammatory bowel disease. Following a re-call of the 5' RACE reads, TCRdb has one entry per CDR3 protein and lacks DNA. The sample has about 160,000 distinct CDR3 sequences, and its top ten clones hold 6.5% to 9%. Sequenced input: blood. All receptors come from a human donor with ulcerative colitis or Crohn's disease, or a healthy co-twin of an affected twin (not recorded which).

V usage is TRBV5-5 and J usage is TRBJ1-1; TCRdb's D gene call, TRBD1, goes unchecked for lack of DNA. Germline V lookup: CDR1 SGHKS, CDR2 YYEKEE (reference sequence). The CDR3 has 15 amino acids. This CDR3 reads CASSGTSDRSLGAFF.

J is TRBJ1-1 and V is TRBV19. CDR3 length: 13 amino acids. CDR1 LNHDA and CDR2 SQIVND come from the germline V gene (reference sequence). CDR3 loop: CASSKGRNTEAFF.

The CDR3 region is CASSQGTGTHGYTF. J is TRBJ1-2 and V is TRBV3-1; TCRdb returns TRBD1, unconfirmable since there is no DNA. The length of the CDR3 is 14 residues. From germline, CDR1 is LGHDT and CDR2 YNNKEL (reference sequence).

The chain links TRBV12-3 or TRBV12-4 to TRBJ1-4; TCRdb names TRBD1, which stays unverified in the absence of DNA. The CDR3 consists of 14 residues. CDR3 residues: CASSPGRGNEKLFF.

This chain uses TRBV5-5 with TRBJ2-1. CDR1 is SGHKS, CDR2 YYEKEE, per germline (reference sequence). The CDR3 length is 15 residues. The CDR3 region is CASSLSYKLNNEQFF. The whole variable domain, filled in from reference TRBV5-5 and TRBJ2-1, reads DAGVTQSPTHLIKTRGQQVTLRCSPISGHKSVSWYQQVLGQGPQFIFQYYEKEERGRGNFPDRFSARQFPNYSSELNVNALLLGDSALYLCASSLSYKLNNEQFFGPGTRLTVL.

The J gene is TRBJ1-2, the V gene TRBV20-1; the D call of TRBD1 rests on TCRdb alone, since no DNA is present to check it. The CDR3 extends over 14 amino acids. Germline V lookup: CDR1 DFQATT, CDR2 SNEGSKA (reference sequence). CDR3: CSARDLQGAWGYTF.

The CDR3 loop is CASRMTDYNQPQHF. The V and J genes are TRBV28 and TRBJ1-5; TCRdb's D gene call, TRBD1, goes unchecked for lack of DNA. This CDR3 is built from 14 residues. Germline V CDR1 and CDR2: MDHEN, SYDVKM.

The genes are TRBV3-1 and TRBJ2-7. The CDR3 covers 13 residues. The germline V gene has CDR1 LGHDT and CDR2 YNNKEL (reference sequence). CDR3 amino acids: CASSEGGPSEQYF.